The TCR beta chain under discussion was sequenced for a study of human T cells and chemical hapten exposure. Trimming took 5 bases from V and 10 from J, leaving 23 bases between them. Germline V gives CDR1 PRHDT, CDR2 FYEKMQ (reference sequence). The CDR3 consists of 15 residues. MiXCR was run by TCRdb on the RACE reads, yielding one entry per CDR3 protein. This table holds about 380,000 distinct CDR3 sequences, approximately 5% found once. Stated time point: patch test 1, 2 weeks after DPC sensitization. The treatment denotes: therapeutic diphenylcyclopropenone sensitization with weekly scalp DPC. This clonotype was detected ten times or more.

J is TRBJ1-1 and V is TRBV13; no reliable D call. The specimen was whole blood, collected in connection with sensitization to the hapten diphenylcyclopropenone (DPC). This clonotype originated in a woman in her 50s with alopecia areata. Some clones in this sample may be carry-over from other donors' samples. The CDR3 here is CASSPPDRLQNVAFF. The CDR3 DNA sequence: TGTGCCAGCAGCCCGCCGGACCGACTACAGAATGTAGCTTTCTTT.